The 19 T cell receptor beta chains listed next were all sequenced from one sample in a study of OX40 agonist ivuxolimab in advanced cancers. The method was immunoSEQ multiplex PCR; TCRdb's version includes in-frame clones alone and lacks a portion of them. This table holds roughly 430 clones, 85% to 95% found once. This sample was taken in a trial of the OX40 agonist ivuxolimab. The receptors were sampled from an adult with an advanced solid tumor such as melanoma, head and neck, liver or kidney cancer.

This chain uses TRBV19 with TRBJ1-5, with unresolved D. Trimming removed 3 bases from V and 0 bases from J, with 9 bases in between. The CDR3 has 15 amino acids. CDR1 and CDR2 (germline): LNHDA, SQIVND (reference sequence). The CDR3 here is CASSMWGDSNQPQHF. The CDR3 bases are TGTGCCAGTAGTATGTGGGGAGATAGCAATCAGCCCCAGCATTTT.

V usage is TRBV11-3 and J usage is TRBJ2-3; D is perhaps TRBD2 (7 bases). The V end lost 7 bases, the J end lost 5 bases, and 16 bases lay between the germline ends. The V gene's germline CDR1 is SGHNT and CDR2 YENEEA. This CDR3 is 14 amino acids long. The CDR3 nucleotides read TGTGCCAGCAACCTTGGGGGGGGCGAAGATACGCAGTATTTT. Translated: CASNLGGGEDTQYF.

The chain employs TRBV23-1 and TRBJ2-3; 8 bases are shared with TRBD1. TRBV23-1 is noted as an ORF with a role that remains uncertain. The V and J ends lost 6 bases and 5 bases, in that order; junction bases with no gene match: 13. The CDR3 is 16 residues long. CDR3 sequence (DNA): TGCGCCAGCAGCCACCTCCCAGGGGGCAGGGAAGATACGCAGTATTTT. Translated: CASSHLPGGREDTQYF.

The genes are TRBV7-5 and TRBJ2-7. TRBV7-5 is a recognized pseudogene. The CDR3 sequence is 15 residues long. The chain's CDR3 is CASSLVSETPYEQYF. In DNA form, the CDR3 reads TGTGCCAGCAGCTTGGTGTCGGAGACACCGTACGAGCAGTACTTC.

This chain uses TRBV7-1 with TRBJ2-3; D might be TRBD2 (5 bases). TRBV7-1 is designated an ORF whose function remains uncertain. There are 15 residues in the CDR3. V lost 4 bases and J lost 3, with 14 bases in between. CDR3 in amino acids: CASSWAGGWTDTQYF. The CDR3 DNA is TGTGCCAGCAGCTGGGCAGGAGGTTGGACAGATACGCAGTATTTT.

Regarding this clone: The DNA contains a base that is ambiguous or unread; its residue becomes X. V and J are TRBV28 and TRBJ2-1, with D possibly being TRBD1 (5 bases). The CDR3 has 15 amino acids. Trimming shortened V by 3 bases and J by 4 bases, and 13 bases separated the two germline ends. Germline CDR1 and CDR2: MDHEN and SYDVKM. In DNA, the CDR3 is TGTGCCAGCAGTTTTAGGGGCATCTCYTACAATGAGCAGTTCTTC. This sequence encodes CASSFRGIXYNEQFF. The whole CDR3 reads CASSFRGISYNEQFF.

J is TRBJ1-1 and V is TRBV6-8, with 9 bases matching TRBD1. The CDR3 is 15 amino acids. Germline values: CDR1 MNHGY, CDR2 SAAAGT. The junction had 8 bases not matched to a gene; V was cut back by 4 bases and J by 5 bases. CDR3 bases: TGTGCCAGCAGTTTATCGGGACAGGGATCTACTGAAGCTTTCTTT. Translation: CASSLSGQGSTEAFF.

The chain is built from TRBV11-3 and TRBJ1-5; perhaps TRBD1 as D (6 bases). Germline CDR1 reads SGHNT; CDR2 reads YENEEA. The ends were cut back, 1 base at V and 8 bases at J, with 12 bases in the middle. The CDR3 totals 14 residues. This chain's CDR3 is CASSLGPRGEPQHF. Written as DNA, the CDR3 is TGTGCCAGCAGCTTAGGGCCCAGGGGCGAGCCCCAGCATTTT.

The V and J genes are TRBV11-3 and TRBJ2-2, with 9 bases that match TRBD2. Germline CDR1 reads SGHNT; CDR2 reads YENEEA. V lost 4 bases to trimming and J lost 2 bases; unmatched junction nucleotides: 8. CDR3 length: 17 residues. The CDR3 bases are TGTGCCAGCAGCTCGCTCCCGGGACTAGCAAACACCGGGGAGCTGTTTTTT. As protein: CASSSLPGLANTGELFF.

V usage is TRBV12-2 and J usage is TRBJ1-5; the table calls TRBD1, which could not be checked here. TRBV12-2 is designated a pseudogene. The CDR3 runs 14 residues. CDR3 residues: CASTSRQSNQPQHF. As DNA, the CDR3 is TGTGCCAGTACGTCTCGACAGAGCAATCAGCCCCAGCATTTT.

This CDR3 is CASSQPGGNTEAFF. CDR3 nucleotides: TGTGCCAGCAGTCAACCAGGGGGGAACACTGAAGCTTTCTTT. The chain couples TRBV6-8 to TRBJ1-1, with TRBD1 matching over 7 bases. Germline V gene sequence: CDR1 MNHGY, CDR2 SAAAGT. This CDR3 is 14 amino acids long. J was trimmed by 1 base and V by 5 bases; bases with no gene match: 4.

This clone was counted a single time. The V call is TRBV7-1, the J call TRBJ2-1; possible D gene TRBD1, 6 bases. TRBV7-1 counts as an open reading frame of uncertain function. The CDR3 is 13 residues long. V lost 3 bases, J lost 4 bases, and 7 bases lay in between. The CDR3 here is CASSSTGYNEQFF. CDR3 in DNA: TGTGCCAGCAGCTCTACAGGGTACAATGAGCAGTTCTTC.

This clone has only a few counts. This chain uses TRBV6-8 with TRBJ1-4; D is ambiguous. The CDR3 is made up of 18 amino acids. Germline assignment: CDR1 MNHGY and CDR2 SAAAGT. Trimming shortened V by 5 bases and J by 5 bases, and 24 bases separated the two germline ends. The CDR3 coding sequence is TGTGCCAGCAGTGACTGTCCAAGTCTCCTAGTCGACAATGAAAAACTGTTTTTT. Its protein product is CASSDCPSLLVDNEKLFF.

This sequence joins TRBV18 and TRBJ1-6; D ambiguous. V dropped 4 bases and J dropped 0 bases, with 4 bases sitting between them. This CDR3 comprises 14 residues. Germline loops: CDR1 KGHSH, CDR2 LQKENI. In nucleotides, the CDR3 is TGTGCCAGCTCACGGAGCTCCTATAATTCACCCCTCCACTTT. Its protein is CASSRSSYNSPLHF.

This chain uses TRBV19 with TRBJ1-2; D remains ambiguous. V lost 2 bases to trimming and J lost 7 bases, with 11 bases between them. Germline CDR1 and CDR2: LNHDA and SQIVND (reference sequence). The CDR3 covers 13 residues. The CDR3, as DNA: TGTGCCAGTAGTATACAAGGGTTTTTTGGCTACACCTTC. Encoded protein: CASSIQGFFGYTF. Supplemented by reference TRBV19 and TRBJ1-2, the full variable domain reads DGGITQSPKYLFRKEGQNVTLSCEQNLNHDAMYWYRQDPGQGLRLIYYSQIVNDFQKGDIAEGYSVSREKKESFPLTVTSAQKNPTAFYLCASSIQGFFGYTFGSGTRLTVV.

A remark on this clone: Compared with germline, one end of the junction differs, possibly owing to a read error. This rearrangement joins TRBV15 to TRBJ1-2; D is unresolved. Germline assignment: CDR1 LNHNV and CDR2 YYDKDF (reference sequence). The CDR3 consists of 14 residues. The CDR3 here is CVTSRNRKGYGYTF. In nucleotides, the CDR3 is TGTGTCACCAGCAGAAATAGGAAAGGCTATGGCTACACCTTC.

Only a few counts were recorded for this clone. This CDR3 is CASSFGLNRVSEAFF. In DNA form, the CDR3 reads TGTGCCAGCAGCTTCGGCCTAAACAGGGTCTCTGAAGCTTTCTTT. The V and J genes are TRBV11-3 and TRBJ1-1; perhaps TRBD1 as D (6 bases). The CDR3 is 15 amino acids. The ends were cut back, 3 bases at V and 6 bases at J, with 17 bases in the middle. Per the germline V gene, CDR1 is SGHNT and CDR2 is YENEEA.

This CDR3 reads CASSLWQGGKRTEAFF. The CDR3 coding sequence is TGTGCCAGCAGCTTGTGGCAGGGAGGTAAGCGCACTGAAGCTTTCTTT. The gene calls are TRBV11-3 and TRBJ1-1; D is possibly TRBD1 (5 bases). The CDR3 consists of 16 residues. CDR1 is SGHNT, CDR2 YENEEA, per germline. Trimming removed 3 bases at V and 4 bases at J, with 18 bases between.

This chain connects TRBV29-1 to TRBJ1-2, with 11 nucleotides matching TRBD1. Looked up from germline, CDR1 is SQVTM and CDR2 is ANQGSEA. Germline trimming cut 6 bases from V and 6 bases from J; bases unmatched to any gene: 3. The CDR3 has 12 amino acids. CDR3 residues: CSVADRGHGYTF. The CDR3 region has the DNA TGCAGCGTAGCGGACAGGGGGCATGGCTACACCTTC.